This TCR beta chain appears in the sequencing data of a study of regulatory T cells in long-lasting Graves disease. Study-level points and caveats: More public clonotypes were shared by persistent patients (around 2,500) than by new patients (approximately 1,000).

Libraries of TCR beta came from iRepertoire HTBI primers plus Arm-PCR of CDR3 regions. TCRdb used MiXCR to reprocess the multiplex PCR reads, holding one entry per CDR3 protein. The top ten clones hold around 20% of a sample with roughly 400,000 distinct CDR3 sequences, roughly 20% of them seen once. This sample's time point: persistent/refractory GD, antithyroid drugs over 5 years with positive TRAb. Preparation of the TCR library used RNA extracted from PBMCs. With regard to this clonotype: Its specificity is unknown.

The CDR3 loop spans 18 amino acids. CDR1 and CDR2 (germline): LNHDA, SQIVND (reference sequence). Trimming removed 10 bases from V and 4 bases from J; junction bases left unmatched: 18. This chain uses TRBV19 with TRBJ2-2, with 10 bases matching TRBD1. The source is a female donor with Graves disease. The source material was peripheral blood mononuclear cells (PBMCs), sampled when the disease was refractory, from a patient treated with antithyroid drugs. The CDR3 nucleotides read TGTGCCACTTCCCTTAGGCTGGGACAGGGGCCAGTCACCGGGGAGCTGTTTTTT. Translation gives CATSLRLGQGPVTGELFF.